These T cell receptor beta chains were read from a single sample in a study of cytomegalovirus exposure and HLA in healthy donors. TCRdb keeps only in-frame clones here, not all; method: immunoSEQ multiplex PCR. The sample gives 110,000 to 150,000 clones, approximately 81% of which show up once; approximately 4.2% is in the top ten. The material sequenced was PBMCs. The receptors stem from a woman aged 40 to 50 in good health and CMV-seropositive. Both conserved end residues are part of each CDR3. A D gene is named only where the DNA matches it firmly. Rows may omit the clone size; those that give it use once, few, many or a size class.

V gene: TRBV6-4; CDR3 length: 15; clone size: NA; D gene: TRBD1; J gene: TRBJ1-2; CDR3 protein: CASSDSGGQGSGYTF; CDR3 DNA: TGTGCCAGCAGTGACTCAGGAGGACAGGGAAGTGGCTACACCTTC
V gene: TRBV28; CDR3 length: 15; clone size: NA; D gene: NA; J gene: TRBJ1-2; CDR3 protein: CASTIPAGSFYGYTF; CDR3 DNA: TGTGCCAGCACCATTCCTGCGGGGAGTTTCTATGGCTACACCTTC
V gene: TRBV15; CDR3 length: 16; clone size: NA; D gene: NA; J gene: TRBJ2-1; CDR3 protein: CATSRDGGFSYNEQFF; CDR3 DNA: TGTGCCACCAGCAGAGATGGAGGCTTCTCCTACAATGAGCAGTTCTTC
V gene: TRBV7-2; CDR3 length: 15; clone size: NA; D gene: NA; J gene: TRBJ1-1; CDR3 protein: CASSPSRGRNTEAFF; CDR3 DNA: TGTGCCAGCAGCCCGTCCCGGGGTCGGAACACTGAAGCTTTCTTT
V gene: TRBV14; CDR3 length: 13; clone size: NA; D gene: NA; J gene: TRBJ1-1; CDR3 protein: CASSPLPDNEAFF; CDR3 DNA: TGTGCCAGCAGTCCCCTCCCGGACAATGAAGCTTTCTTT
V gene: TRBV7-7; CDR3 length: 16; clone size: once; D gene: NA; J gene: TRBJ2-1; CDR3 protein: CASSLTYGGSYNEQFF; CDR3 DNA: TGTGCCAGCAGCTTGACGTACGGGGGCTCCTACAATGAGCAGTTCTTC
V gene: TRBV27; CDR3 length: 13; clone size: NA; D gene: NA; J gene: TRBJ1-2; CDR3 protein: CASSLTAAYGYTF; CDR3 DNA: TGTGCCAGCAGTTTGACAGCCGCCTATGGCTACACCTTC
V gene: TRBV10-3; CDR3 length: 12; clone size: NA; D gene: NA; J gene: TRBJ2-1; CDR3 protein: CAISESGGEQFF; CDR3 DNA: TGTGCCATCAGTGAGTCAGGAGGTGAGCAGTTCTTC
V gene: TRBV28; CDR3 length: 15; clone size: NA; D gene: NA; J gene: TRBJ2-7; CDR3 protein: CASSAAGTEKYEQYF; CDR3 DNA: TGTGCCAGCAGTGCTGCCGGGACTGAGAAATACGAGCAGTACTTC
V gene: TRBV19; CDR3 length: 14; clone size: NA; D gene: NA; J gene: TRBJ1-4; CDR3 protein: CASSIDPGREKLFF; CDR3 DNA: TGTGCCAGTAGTATAGACCCTGGCCGTGAAAAACTGTTTTTT
V gene: TRBV6-5; CDR3 length: 14; clone size: NA; D gene: NA; J gene: TRBJ2-3; CDR3 protein: CASSSSTRADTQYF; CDR3 DNA: TGTGCCAGCAGTTCCTCTACCCGGGCAGATACGCAGTATTTT
V gene: TRBV19; CDR3 length: 12; clone size: NA; D gene: NA; J gene: TRBJ1-2; CDR3 protein: CAVRRGADGYTF; CDR3 DNA: TGTGCCGTCCGACGCGGGGCTGATGGCTACACCTTC
V gene: TRBV28; CDR3 length: 18; clone size: NA; D gene: TRBD2; J gene: TRBJ2-5; CDR3 protein: CASSPGGTSGKGKETQYF; CDR3 DNA: TGTGCCAGCAGCCCAGGAGGGACTAGCGGGAAGGGAAAAGAGACCCAGTACTTC
V gene: TRBV4-2; CDR3 length: 18; clone size: once; D gene: TRBD2; J gene: TRBJ2-5; CDR3 protein: CASSQERPASGGKETQYF; CDR3 DNA: TGTGCCAGCAGCCAAGAAAGACCCGCTAGCGGGGGAAAAGAGACCCAGTACTTC
V gene: TRBV9; CDR3 length: 16; clone size: NA; D gene: TRBD1; J gene: TRBJ1-4; CDR3 protein: CASSGTGSGTNEKLFF; CDR3 DNA: TGTGCCAGCAGCGGGACAGGGTCCGGAACTAATGAAAAACTGTTTTTT
V gene: TRBV14; CDR3 length: 15; clone size: NA; D gene: TRBD1; J gene: TRBJ2-3; CDR3 protein: CASSLQTGWKDTQYF; CDR3 DNA: TGTGCCAGCAGCCTCCAGACAGGGTGGAAAGATACGCAGTATTTT
V gene: TRBV2; CDR3 length: 13; clone size: NA; D gene: NA; J gene: TRBJ2-7; CDR3 protein: CASRETSSYEQYF; CDR3 DNA: TGTGCCAGCAGAGAAACTAGCTCCTACGAGCAGTACTTC
V gene: TRBV7-9; CDR3 length: 14; clone size: few; D gene: TRBD1; J gene: TRBJ2-7; CDR3 protein: CASSELGTGYEQYF; CDR3 DNA: TGTGCCAGCAGCGAACTTGGGACAGGGTACGAGCAGTACTTC
V gene: TRBV10-3; CDR3 length: 14; clone size: NA; D gene: NA; J gene: TRBJ2-5; CDR3 protein: CAISESEYQETQYF; CDR3 DNA: TGTGCCATCAGTGAGTCCGAGTACCAAGAGACCCAGTACTTC
V gene: TRBV6-6; CDR3 length: 13; clone size: few; D gene: TRBD1; J gene: TRBJ1-1; CDR3 protein: CASILQGVTEAFF; CDR3 DNA: TGTGCCAGCATTCTACAGGGGGTGACTGAAGCTTTCTTT
V gene: TRBV6-4; CDR3 length: 14; clone size: NA; D gene: TRBD2; J gene: TRBJ2-1; CDR3 protein: CASSVAGGRNEQFF; CDR3 DNA: TGTGCCAGCAGTGTAGCGGGGGGGCGTAATGAGCAGTTCTTC
V gene: TRBV7-9; CDR3 length: 16; clone size: NA; D gene: TRBD1; J gene: TRBJ1-6; CDR3 protein: CASSSGTGTNNSPLHF; CDR3 DNA: TGTGCCAGCAGCTCCGGGACAGGGACCAATAATTCACCCCTCCACTTT
V gene: TRBV6-5; CDR3 length: 15; clone size: NA; D gene: TRBD1; J gene: TRBJ1-1; CDR3 protein: CASSYSAGGNTEAFF; CDR3 DNA: TGTGCCAGCAGTTACTCGGCAGGGGGGAACACTGAAGCTTTCTTT
V gene: TRBV4-1; CDR3 length: 15; clone size: NA; D gene: NA; J gene: TRBJ2-7; CDR3 protein: CASSQPLGLTYEQYF; CDR3 DNA: TGCGCCAGCAGCCAGCCCTTGGGACTTACCTACGAGCAGTACTTC
V gene: TRBV5-1; CDR3 length: 13; clone size: NA; D gene: NA; J gene: TRBJ2-5; CDR3 protein: CASSPGSQETQYF; CDR3 DNA: TGCGCCAGCAGCCCCGGGAGTCAAGAGACCCAGTACTTC
V gene: TRBV14; CDR3 length: 15; clone size: NA; D gene: TRBD1; J gene: TRBJ1-1; CDR3 protein: CASSTYRGLRTEAFF; CDR3 DNA: TGTGCCAGCAGCACATACAGGGGACTGAGGACTGAAGCTTTCTTT
V gene: TRBV9; CDR3 length: 15; clone size: once; D gene: NA; J gene: TRBJ1-1; CDR3 protein: CASSVEGGRNTEAFF; CDR3 DNA: TGTGCCAGCAGCGTAGAAGGGGGACGGAACACTGAAGCTTTCTTT
V gene: TRBV28; CDR3 length: 12; clone size: NA; D gene: TRBD1; J gene: TRBJ2-4; CDR3 protein: CASSQGAGIQYF; CDR3 DNA: TGTGCCAGCAGTCAGGGGGCCGGCATTCAGTACTTC
V gene: TRBV2; CDR3 length: 15; clone size: NA; D gene: NA; J gene: TRBJ1-5; CDR3 protein: CASGGGAVSNQPQHF; CDR3 DNA: TGTGCCAGCGGAGGGGGGGCTGTTAGCAATCAGCCCCAGCATTTT
V gene: TRBV6-5; CDR3 length: 14; clone size: NA; D gene: NA; J gene: TRBJ2-2; CDR3 protein: CASTEGGNTGELFF; CDR3 DNA: TGTGCCAGCACTGAAGGGGGGAACACCGGGGAGCTGTTTTTT
V gene: TRBV28; CDR3 length: 12; clone size: NA; D gene: TRBD1; J gene: TRBJ2-7; CDR3 protein: CATQDRDHEQYF; CDR3 DNA: TGTGCCACCCAAGACAGGGACCACGAGCAGTACTTC
V gene: TRBV9; CDR3 length: 14; clone size: NA; D gene: NA; J gene: TRBJ1-6; CDR3 protein: CASSVNSRSTPLHF; CDR3 DNA: TGTGCCAGCAGCGTCAACAGTCGAAGTACGCCCCTCCACTTT
V gene: TRBV4-1; CDR3 length: 14; clone size: NA; D gene: NA; J gene: TRBJ1-2; CDR3 protein: CASSQERLNYGYTF; CDR3 DNA: TGCGCCAGCAGCCAAGAAAGACTGAACTATGGCTACACCTTC
V gene: TRBV7-2; CDR3 length: 14; clone size: NA; D gene: TRBD1; J gene: TRBJ1-5; CDR3 protein: CASSPVDRGQPQHF; CDR3 DNA: TGTGCCAGCAGCCCGGTGGACAGGGGCCAGCCCCAGCATTTT
V gene: TRBV4-3; CDR3 length: 15; clone size: once; D gene: TRBD1; J gene: TRBJ1-1; CDR3 protein: CASSQDDRGSGEAFF; CDR3 DNA: TGCGCCAGCAGCCAAGACGACAGGGGTAGCGGTGAAGCTTTCTTT
V gene: TRBV30; CDR3 length: 15; clone size: NA; D gene: TRBD2; J gene: TRBJ2-3; CDR3 protein: CAWNWLGGTSDTQYF; CDR3 DNA: TGTGCCTGGAATTGGTTGGGGGGGACGTCGGATACGCAGTATTTT